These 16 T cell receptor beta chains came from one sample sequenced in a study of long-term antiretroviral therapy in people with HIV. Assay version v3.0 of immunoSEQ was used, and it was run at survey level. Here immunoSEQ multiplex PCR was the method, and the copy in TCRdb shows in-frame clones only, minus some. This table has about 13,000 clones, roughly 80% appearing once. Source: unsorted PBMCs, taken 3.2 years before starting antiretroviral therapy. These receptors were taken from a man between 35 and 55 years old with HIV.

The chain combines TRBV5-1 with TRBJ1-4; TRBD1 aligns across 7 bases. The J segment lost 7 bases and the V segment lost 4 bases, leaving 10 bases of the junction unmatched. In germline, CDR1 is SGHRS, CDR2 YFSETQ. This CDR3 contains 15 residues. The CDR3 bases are TGCGCCAGCAGCGCAGGGGGGACAGAGCCTGAAAAACTGTTTTTT. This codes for CASSAGGTEPEKLFF.

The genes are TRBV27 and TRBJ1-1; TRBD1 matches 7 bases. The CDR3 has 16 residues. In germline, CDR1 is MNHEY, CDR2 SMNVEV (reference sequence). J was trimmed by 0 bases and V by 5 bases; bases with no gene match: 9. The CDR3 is CASSRGQSLVNTEAFF. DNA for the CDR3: TGTGCCAGCAGTAGGGGACAGAGTTTGGTGAACACTGAAGCTTTCTTT.

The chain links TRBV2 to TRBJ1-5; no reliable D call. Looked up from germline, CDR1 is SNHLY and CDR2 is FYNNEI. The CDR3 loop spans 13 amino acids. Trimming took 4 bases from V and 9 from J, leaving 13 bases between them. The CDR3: CASSVIPQAPQHF. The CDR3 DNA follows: TGTGCCAGCAGTGTAATACCCCAAGCGCCCCAGCATTTT.

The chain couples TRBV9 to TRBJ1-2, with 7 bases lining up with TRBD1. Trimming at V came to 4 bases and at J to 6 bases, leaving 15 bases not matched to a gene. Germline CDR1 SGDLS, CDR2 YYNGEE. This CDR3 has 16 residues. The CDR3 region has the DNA TGTGCCAGCAGCTCCGACCCGGGACAGACAAGCAATGGCTACACCTTC. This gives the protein CASSSDPGQTSNGYTF. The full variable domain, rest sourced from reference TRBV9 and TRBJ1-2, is DSGVTQTPKHLITATGQRVTLRCSPRSGDLSVYWYQQSLDQGLQFLIQYYNGEERAKGNILERFSAQQFPDLHSELNLSSLELGDSALYFCASSSDPGQTSNGYTFGSGTRLTVV.

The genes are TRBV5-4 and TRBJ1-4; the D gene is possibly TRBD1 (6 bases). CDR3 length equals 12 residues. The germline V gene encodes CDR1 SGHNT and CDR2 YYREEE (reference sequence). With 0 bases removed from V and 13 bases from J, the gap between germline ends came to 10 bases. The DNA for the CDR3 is TGTGCCAGCAGCTTGGAACAGGGTAGACTGTTTTTT. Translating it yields CASSLEQGRLFF.

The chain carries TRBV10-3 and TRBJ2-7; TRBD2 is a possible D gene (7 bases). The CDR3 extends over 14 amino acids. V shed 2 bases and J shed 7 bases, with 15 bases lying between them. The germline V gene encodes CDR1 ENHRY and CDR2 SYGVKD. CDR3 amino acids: CAISEVGGLGEQYF. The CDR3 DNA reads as TGTGCCATCAGTGAGGTGGGGGGGCTTGGGGAGCAGTACTTC.

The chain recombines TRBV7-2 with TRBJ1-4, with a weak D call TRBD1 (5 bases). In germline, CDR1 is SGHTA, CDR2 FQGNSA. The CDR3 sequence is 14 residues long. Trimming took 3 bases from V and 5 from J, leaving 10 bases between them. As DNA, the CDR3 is TGTGCCAGCAGCTTCCAGGGTCCCAATGAAAAACTGTTTTTT. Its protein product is CASSFQGPNEKLFF.

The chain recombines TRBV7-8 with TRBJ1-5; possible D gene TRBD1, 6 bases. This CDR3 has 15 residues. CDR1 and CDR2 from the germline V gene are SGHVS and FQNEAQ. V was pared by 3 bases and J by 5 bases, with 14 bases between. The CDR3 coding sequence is TGTGCCAGCAGCTTTTTAGGGGGGACCTATCAGCCCCAGCATTTT. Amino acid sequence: CASSFLGGTYQPQHF.

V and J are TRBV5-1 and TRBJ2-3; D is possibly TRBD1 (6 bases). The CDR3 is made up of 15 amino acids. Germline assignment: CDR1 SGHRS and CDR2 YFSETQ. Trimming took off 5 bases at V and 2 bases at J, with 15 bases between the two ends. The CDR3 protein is CASRRAGALTDTQYF. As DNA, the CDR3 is TGCGCCAGCAGACGGGCAGGGGCCCTCACAGATACGCAGTATTTT. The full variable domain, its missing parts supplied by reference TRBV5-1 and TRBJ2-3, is KAGVTQTPRYLIKTRGQQVTLSCSPISGHRSVSWYQQTPGQGLQFLFEYFSETQRNKGNFPGRFSGRQFSNSRSEMNVSTLELGDSALYLCASRRAGALTDTQYFGPGTRLTVL.

CDR3 sequence: CASSTSGASSYEQYF. CDR3 sequence (DNA): TGTGCCAGCAGCACTAGCGGGGCAAGCTCCTACGAGCAGTACTTC. The chain uses TRBV6-1 and TRBJ2-7; TRBD2 matches 10 bases. Germline assignment: CDR1 MNHNS and CDR2 SASEGT. The CDR3 is 15 amino acids. Trimming removed 6 bases from V and 0 bases from J; junction bases left unmatched: 5.

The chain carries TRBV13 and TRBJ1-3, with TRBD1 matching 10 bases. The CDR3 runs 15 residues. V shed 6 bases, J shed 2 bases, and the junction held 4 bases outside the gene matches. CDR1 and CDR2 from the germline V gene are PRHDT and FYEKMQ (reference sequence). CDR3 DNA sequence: TGTGCCAGCAGACGACAGGGGGCAGCTGGAAACACCATATATTTT. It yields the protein CASRRQGAAGNTIYF.

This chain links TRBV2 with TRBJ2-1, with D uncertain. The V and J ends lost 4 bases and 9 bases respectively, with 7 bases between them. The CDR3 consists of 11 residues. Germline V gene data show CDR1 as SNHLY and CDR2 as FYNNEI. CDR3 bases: TGTGCCAGCAGTGCTTCCCGTGAGCAGTTCTTC. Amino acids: CASSASREQFF.

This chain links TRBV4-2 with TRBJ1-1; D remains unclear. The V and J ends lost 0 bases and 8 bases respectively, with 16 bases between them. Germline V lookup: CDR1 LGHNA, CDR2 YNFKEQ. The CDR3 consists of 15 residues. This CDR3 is CASSQDPQLGAEAFF. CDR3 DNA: TGTGCCAGCAGCCAAGATCCCCAACTGGGAGCAGAAGCTTTCTTT.

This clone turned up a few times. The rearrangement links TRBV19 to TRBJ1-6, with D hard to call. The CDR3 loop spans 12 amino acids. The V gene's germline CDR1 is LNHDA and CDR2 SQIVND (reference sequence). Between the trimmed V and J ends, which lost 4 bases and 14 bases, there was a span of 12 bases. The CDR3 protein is CASSTLPSALHF. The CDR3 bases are TGTGCCAGTAGTACCCTTCCTTCGGCCCTCCACTTT.

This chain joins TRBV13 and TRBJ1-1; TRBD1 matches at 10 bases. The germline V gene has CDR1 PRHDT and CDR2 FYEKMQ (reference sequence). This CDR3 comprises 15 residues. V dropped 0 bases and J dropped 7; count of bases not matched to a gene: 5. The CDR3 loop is CASSLGGTGAREAFF. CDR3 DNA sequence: TGTGCCAGCAGCTTAGGAGGGACAGGGGCCCGTGAAGCTTTCTTT.

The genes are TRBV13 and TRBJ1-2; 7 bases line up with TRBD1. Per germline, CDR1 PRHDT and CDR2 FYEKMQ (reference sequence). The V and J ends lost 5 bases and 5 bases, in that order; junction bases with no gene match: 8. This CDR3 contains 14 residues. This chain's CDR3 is CASSPSGTAYGYTF. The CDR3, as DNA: TGTGCCAGCAGCCCATCCGGGACAGCTTATGGCTACACCTTC.